Below, 28 T cell receptor beta chains from the same sample are listed, as sequenced in a study of blood T cell repertoires in COVID-19 (dated by TCRdb to the early 2020s). Libraries were constructed by the immunoSEQ multiplex PCR assay. Imported from immuneACCESS, the table was reduced by TCRdb to in-frame sequences with V and J called. These copies leave out some clones; in studies compared against another copy, an unresolved V gene accounts for under half, and the cause of the remainder is not known. The sample table contains roughly 150,000 clones; only one count was recorded for 87% of them. Jointly, the top ten make up about 6% of the sample. The specimen sequenced was peripheral blood. All receptors derive from a man older than 75 with acute or convalescent COVID-19.

The chain employs TRBV5-1 and TRBJ1-2; D possibly corresponds to TRBD1 (6 bases). Germline values: CDR1 SGHRS, CDR2 YFSETQ. The CDR3 totals 16 residues. Trimming took 0 bases from V and 0 from J, leaving 12 bases between them. The CDR3: CASSLEGQSANYGYTF. The CDR3 DNA follows: TGCGCCAGCAGCTTGGAAGGACAGTCAGCTAACTATGGCTACACCTTC.

The sample holds one count of this clone. The chain links TRBV18 to TRBJ2-7; 8 bases are shared with TRBD2. The ends lost 0 bases at V and 3 bases at J; junction bases unmatched: 7. CDR1 and CDR2 from the germline V gene are KGHSH and LQKENI. The CDR3 is 16 amino acids. In DNA form, the CDR3 reads TGTGCCAGCTCACCACCTATACGGGAGGGAAACTACGAGCAGTACTTC. It codes for CASSPPIREGNYEQYF.

The rearrangement uses TRBV30 and TRBJ2-7, with unresolved D. The CDR3 sequence is 14 residues long. Trimming took 3 bases from V and 4 from J, leaving 16 bases between them. Germline CDR1 and CDR2: GTSNPN and SVGIG (reference sequence). The CDR3 loop is CAWSSYFPPYEQYF. The CDR3, as DNA: TGTGCCTGGAGCTCCTATTTCCCCCCTTACGAGCAGTACTTC.

The V gene is TRBV24-1, the J gene TRBJ2-5, with 8 bases that match TRBD2. This CDR3 spans 15 amino acids. Per the germline V gene, CDR1 is KGHDR and CDR2 is SFDVKD. The V and J ends lost 3 bases and 5 bases, in that order; junction bases with no gene match: 7. The DNA for the CDR3 is TGTGCCACCAGTGATCCCGGACTAGCCGGCGAGACCCAGTACTTC. Protein product: CATSDPGLAGETQYF.

The chain joins TRBV5-4 to TRBJ1-2, with 7 bases matching TRBD1. Looked up from germline, CDR1 is SGHNT and CDR2 is YYREEE (reference sequence). The CDR3 length is 15 residues. V was pared by 4 bases and J by 8 bases, with 14 bases of the junction left unmatched. CDR3 nucleotide sequence: TGTGCCAGCAGCCTCGACAGGGTGCACGCAAAGGGCTACACCTTC. It specifies CASSLDRVHAKGYTF.

V and J are TRBV10-1 and TRBJ1-1, with D perhaps matching TRBD1 (6 bases). The V end was cut by 5 bases, the J end by 1 base, with 8 bases between. CDR1 is WNHNN, CDR2 SYGVQD, per germline (reference sequence). This CDR3 contains 13 residues. CDR3 sequence reads: CASSMDRNTEAFF. In DNA, the CDR3 is TGCGCCAGCAGTATGGACAGGAACACTGAAGCTTTCTTT.

In this sample, this clone turned up a few times. The chain recombines TRBV24-1 with TRBJ2-1, with 10 bases aligning to TRBD2. Germline CDR1 is KGHDR and CDR2 is SFDVKD. With V trimmed by 10 bases and J by 4 bases, 12 bases remained unmatched. This CDR3 spans 16 amino acids. This CDR3 is CATSLPLAGAYNEQFF. The CDR3 bases are TGTGCCACGTCCCTCCCGCTAGCGGGGGCGTACAATGAGCAGTTCTTC.

The V and J genes are TRBV7-9 and TRBJ1-1; no definite D call. CDR1 and CDR2 from the germline V gene are SEHNR and FQNEAQ (reference sequence). The germline V and J ends were trimmed by 0 bases and 1 base, with 6 bases remaining between them. This CDR3 region has 14 residues. The CDR3 DNA reads as TGTGCCAGCAGCTTAGCTGGGAGGAACACTGAAGCTTTCTTT. It codes for CASSLAGRNTEAFF.

The chain links TRBV24-1 to TRBJ1-5; 8 nucleotides agree with TRBD1. The CDR3 runs to 14 residues. The germline gives CDR1 KGHDR, CDR2 SFDVKD. J gave up 3 bases and V 4 bases, and 1 base lay outside the gene matches. The CDR3 here is CATSDRGPNQPQHF. The CDR3 nucleotides read TGTGCCACCAGTGACAGGGGGCCCAATCAGCCCCAGCATTTT.

V usage is TRBV5-6 and J usage is TRBJ1-1; 8 bases align to TRBD1. The CDR3 extends over 15 amino acids. Germline assignment: CDR1 SGHDT and CDR2 YYEEEE. J was trimmed by 1 base and V by 4 bases; bases with no gene match: 6. CDR3 nucleotides: TGTGCCAGCAGCCTGCCGACAGGGGCGAACACTGAAGCTTTCTTT. Translating gives CASSLPTGANTEAFF. Looking up the rest from reference TRBV5-6 and TRBJ1-1 gives the full variable domain: DAGVTQSPTHLIKTRGQQVTLRCSPKSGHDTVSWYQQALGQGPQFIFQYYEEEERQRGNFPDRFSGHQFPNYSSELNVNALLLGDSALYLCASSLPTGANTEAFFGQGTRLTVV.

The V gene is TRBV5-8, the J gene TRBJ1-5, with D maybe TRBD1 (6 bases). V was cut by 7 bases and J by 3 bases, with 17 bases left in between. CDR3 size: 15 residues. Germline V gene data show CDR1 as SGHTS and CDR2 as YDEGEE. The CDR3: CASVGSGAINQPQHF. DNA of the CDR3: TGTGCCAGCGTAGGTTCAGGGGCTATCAATCAGCCCCAGCATTTT. Full variable domain (missing parts from reference TRBV5-8 and TRBJ1-5): EAGVTQSPTHLIKTRGQQATLRCSPISGHTSVYWYQQALGLGLQFLLWYDEGEERNRGNFPPRFSGRQFPNYSSELNVNALELEDSALYLCASVGSGAINQPQHFGDGTRLSIL.

The chain is built from TRBV9 and TRBJ1-1; 7 positions match TRBD1. The CDR3 sequence is 15 residues long. J was trimmed by 4 bases and V by 3 bases; bases with no gene match: 9. Germline loops: CDR1 SGDLS, CDR2 YYNGEE. In nucleotides, the CDR3 is TGTGCCAGCAGCGGACAATCTAGGGGGCTCACTGAAGCTTTCTTT. Protein product: CASSGQSRGLTEAFF. Combining the CDR3 with reference TRBV9 and TRBJ1-1 gives the whole variable domain DSGVTQTPKHLITATGQRVTLRCSPRSGDLSVYWYQQSLDQGLQFLIQYYNGEERAKGNILERFSAQQFPDLHSELNLSSLELGDSALYFCASSGQSRGLTEAFFGQGTRLTVV.

This CDR3 is CATEMGGLANQETQYF. Here the CDR3 DNA reads TGTGCCACCGAGATGGGCGGATTAGCGAACCAAGAGACCCAGTACTTC. The chain employs TRBV15 and TRBJ2-5, with D perhaps TRBD2 (5 bases). Looked up from germline, CDR1 is LNHNV and CDR2 is YYDKDF (reference sequence). V lost 8 bases and J lost 0, with 19 bases in between. The CDR3 extends over 16 amino acids. The variable domain in full, completed from reference TRBV15 and TRBJ2-5, reads DAMVIQNPRYQVTQFGKPVTLSCSQTLNHNVMYWYQQKSSQAPKLLFHYYDKDFNNEADTPDNFQSRRPNTSFCFLDIRSPGLGDTAMYLCATEMGGLANQETQYFGPGTRLLVL.

The V gene is TRBV15, the J gene TRBJ1-4; 10 positions match TRBD1. The J segment lost 7 bases and the V segment lost 5 bases, leaving 7 bases of the junction unmatched. Germline CDR1 LNHNV, CDR2 YYDKDF (reference sequence). This CDR3 contains 15 residues. CDR3 sequence: CATSPRQGASEKLFF. The CDR3 DNA reads TGTGCCACCAGCCCCAGACAGGGGGCGAGTGAAAAACTGTTTTTT.

This clone appeared once. The chain uses TRBV7-9 and TRBJ1-3; possibly TRBD1 for D (6 bases). Germline assignment: CDR1 SEHNR and CDR2 FQNEAQ (reference sequence). This CDR3 is built from 16 residues. The V end was cut by 1 base, the J end by 0 bases, with 10 bases between. The CDR3 here is CASSLEPRGSGNTIYF. For the CDR3, the DNA is TGTGCCAGCAGCTTAGAACCCAGGGGCTCTGGAAACACCATATATTTT.

The chain uses TRBV18 and TRBJ1-5; no definite D call. The CDR3 is 15 residues long. The germline V gene encodes CDR1 KGHSH and CDR2 LQKENI. Trimming took 2 bases from V and 9 from J, leaving 17 bases between them. CDR3 DNA: TGTGCCAGCTCACCAGATGCCCTATCAAGTGGGCCCCAGCATTTT. Protein sequence: CASSPDALSSGPQHF.

This clone has a single count. The J gene is TRBJ2-7, the V gene TRBV5-8; 11 bases line up with TRBD1. Looked up from germline, CDR1 is SGHTS and CDR2 is YDEGEE. With V trimmed by 2 bases and J by 5 bases, 3 bases remained unmatched. The CDR3 runs 14 residues. CDR3 residues: CASSFRTGGHEQYF. The CDR3 nucleotides read TGTGCCAGCAGCTTCCGGACAGGGGGCCACGAGCAGTACTTC. The complete variable domain, with remaining parts taken from reference TRBV5-8 and TRBJ2-7, reads EAGVTQSPTHLIKTRGQQATLRCSPISGHTSVYWYQQALGLGLQFLLWYDEGEERNRGNFPPRFSGRQFPNYSSELNVNALELEDSALYLCASSFRTGGHEQYFGPGTRLTVT.

This chain uses TRBV18 with TRBJ1-5; 9 bases fit TRBD1. Trimming took 4 bases from V and 6 from J; bases not matched to a gene: 13. Per germline, CDR1 KGHSH and CDR2 LQKENI. This CDR3 has 17 residues. CDR3 region: CASSLTSPGTGSQPQHF. The CDR3 nucleotides are TGTGCCAGCTCACTGACATCCCCCGGGACAGGGAGTCAGCCCCAGCATTTT.

This sequence joins TRBV5-1 and TRBJ2-2, with 13 bases identical to TRBD2. This CDR3 region has 16 residues. From germline, CDR1 is SGHRS and CDR2 YFSETQ. J was trimmed by 7 bases and V by 3 bases; bases with no gene match: 6. For the CDR3, the DNA is TGCGCCAGCAGCTCCTGGACTAGCGGGGGTGACGGGGAGCTGTTTTTT. This sequence encodes CASSSWTSGGDGELFF.

The V gene is TRBV24-1, the J gene TRBJ2-1, with D tentatively TRBD2 (6 bases). The CDR3 loop spans 13 amino acids. Germline CDR1 reads KGHDR; CDR2 reads SFDVKD. The V gene lost 7 bases and the J gene lost 4 bases, with 10 bases spanning the gap. The CDR3 DNA follows: TGTGCCACCAGCGCCGGACTATACAATGAGCAGTTCTTC. Translated, it gives CATSAGLYNEQFF.

The chain couples TRBV5-1 to TRBJ2-2, with D possibly TRBD1 on 6 matching bases. V was shortened by 3 bases and J by 2 bases, with 8 bases between the two germline ends. This CDR3 spans 14 amino acids. CDR1 is SGHRS and CDR2 is YFSETQ in the germline V gene. The CDR3 loop reads CASSWTVNTGELFF. The DNA of the CDR3 is TGCGCCAGCAGCTGGACAGTTAACACCGGGGAGCTGTTTTTT.

The chain uses TRBV28 and TRBJ2-5; 9 bases match TRBD2. Per germline, CDR1 MDHEN and CDR2 SYDVKM. V lost 2 bases, J lost 1 base, and 5 bases stayed unmatched. CDR3 length equals 16 residues. CDR3 in amino acids: CASSLMTSGSQETQYF. The CDR3 DNA reads TGTGCCAGCAGTTTAATGACTAGCGGAAGCCAAGAGACCCAGTACTTC. Using reference TRBV28 and TRBJ2-5 for the parts outside the CDR3, the full variable domain is DVKVTQSSRYLVKRTGEKVFLECVQDMDHENMFWYRQDPGLGLRLIYFSYDVKMKEKGDIPEGYSVSREKKERFSLILESASTNQTSMYLCASSLMTSGSQETQYFGPGTRLLVL.

The V gene is TRBV6-5, the J gene TRBJ2-4, with unresolved D. Germline V lookup: CDR1 MNHEY, CDR2 SVGAGI. This CDR3 contains 16 residues. V lost 3 bases and J 0 bases, leaving 12 bases between the germline ends. The CDR3 is CASSYSLSLAKNIQYF. CDR3 DNA: TGTGCCAGCAGTTATTCCCTCAGTCTAGCCAAAAACATTCAGTACTTC.

This sequence joins TRBV24-1 and TRBJ1-1; the D gene is possibly TRBD1 (6 bases). The length of the CDR3 is 15 residues. Trimming stripped 3 bases from V and 2 bases from J, with 12 bases between. Germline CDR1 reads KGHDR; CDR2 reads SFDVKD. CDR3 in amino acids: CATSDRTARNTEAFF. Here the CDR3 DNA reads TGTGCCACCAGTGATCGGACAGCCCGTAACACTGAAGCTTTCTTT.

This clone was observed once. The chain combines TRBV7-9 with TRBJ1-3, with D perhaps TRBD1 (6 bases). Germline CDR1 SEHNR, CDR2 FQNEAQ (reference sequence). CDR3 length: 14 residues. The germline V and J ends were trimmed by 6 bases and 0 bases, with 9 bases remaining between them. CDR3 in amino acids: CASRPGASGNTIYF. CDR3 DNA: TGTGCCAGCAGACCAGGGGCCTCTGGAAACACCATATATTTT.

This clone was detected only once. The rearrangement links TRBV27 to TRBJ2-5, with D perhaps TRBD2 (6 bases). CDR1 is MNHEY, CDR2 SMNVEV, per germline (reference sequence). Trimming shortened V by 6 bases and J by 5 bases, and 13 bases separated the two germline ends. The CDR3 runs to 13 residues. The CDR3 region is CASSHGGSETQYF. As DNA, the CDR3 is TGTGCCAGCAGCCACGGGGGTTCGGAGACCCAGTACTTC.

The chain carries TRBV28 and TRBJ2-7; D may be TRBD1 (6 bases). Per germline, CDR1 MDHEN and CDR2 SYDVKM. CDR3 length: 14 amino acids. V lost 6 bases and J lost 2, with 14 bases in between. The chain's CDR3 is CASRGALTAYEQYF. The CDR3 DNA reads as TGTGCCAGCAGGGGGGCATTGACGGCCTACGAGCAGTACTTC.

The chain uses TRBV14 and TRBJ1-1; D call uncertain. Trimming cost V 0 bases and J 5 bases, with 7 bases left between them. Germline lookup yields CDR1 SGHDN and CDR2 FVKESK. The CDR3 spans 13 residues. CDR3 protein: CASSQDPRTEAFF. The CDR3 bases are TGTGCCAGCAGCCAAGATCCGCGGACTGAAGCTTTCTTT.